The rows below give T cell receptor beta chains drawn from one sample of a study of T cell responses to AZD1222 COVID-19 vaccine. Here immunoSEQ multiplex PCR was the method, and the copy in TCRdb shows in-frame clones only, minus some. In the table there are roughly 120,000 clones, about 86% of which are singletons. This specimen consisted of peripheral blood, obtained on day 0 of AZD1222 vaccination. All receptors come from an adult in good health. Each CDR3 is given with its conserved first and last residue. Each record gives: clone size, V gene, J gene, D gene, CDR3 DNA, CDR3 protein. D genes are given only for firm matches. The size field is filled for only some rows; it gives once, few, many or a size class.

-	TRBV5-1	TRBJ2-5	-	TGCGCCAGCAGCTTGACAAACATCCATACGGAGACCCAGTACTTC	CASSLTNIHTETQYF
-	TRBV9	TRBJ1-6	-	TGTGCCAGCAGCGTAGCTAGAGACTCCTCTAATTCACCCCTCCACTTT	CASSVARDSSNSPLHF
-	TRBV7-2	TRBJ1-2	TRBD1	TGTGCCAGCAGCGCCGGGACAGCTAACTATGGCTACACCTTC	CASSAGTANYGYTF
-	TRBV7-2	TRBJ1-3	-	TGTGCCAGCAGCTTAGCGGTACGACCTGGAAACACCATATATTTT	CASSLAVRPGNTIYF
-	TRBV6-2/TRBV6-3	TRBJ2-2	-	TGTGCCAGCAGTAATGGAAATACCGGGGAGCTGTTTTTT	CASSNGNTGELFF
-	TRBV30	TRBJ1-5	-	TGTGCCTGGAGTGCCAGGGTCAATCAGCCCCAGCATTTT	CAWSARVNQPQHF
-	TRBV7-9	TRBJ2-7	-	TGTGCCAGCAGCCCGAGTAGGGGAGGGACAGTGACCTACGAGCAGTACTTC	CASSPSRGGTVTYEQYF
-	TRBV27	TRBJ2-1	TRBD2	TGTGCCAGCAGTATCCGCGGACTAGCGGGGGGATACAATGAGCAGTTCTTC	CASSIRGLAGGYNEQFF
-	TRBV5-5	TRBJ1-5	-	TGTGCCAGCAGCTTTTCGGATGATCAGCCCCAGCATTTT	CASSFSDDQPQHF
-	TRBV7-9	TRBJ1-2	-	TGTGCCAGCAGCCCCAGTGGGGGAGAGGGTGGCTACACCTTC	CASSPSGGEGGYTF
-	TRBV30	TRBJ2-2	TRBD1	TGTGCCTGGAGTGTACGGGGACAGCCGGCATGGGGAACCGGGGAGCTGTTTTTT	CAWSVRGQPAWGTGELFF
-	TRBV7-3	TRBJ1-2	TRBD1	TGTGCCAGCAGCTTAGGGGGACAGGGGGTTTCCTATGGCTACACCTTC	CASSLGGQGVSYGYTF
-	TRBV18	TRBJ2-7	-	TGTGCCAGCTCACCCCCGTACGGGGTCGAGCAGTACTTC	CASSPPYGVEQYF
-	TRBV11-2	TRBJ2-5	-	TGTGCCAGCAGCTTGGGCCTCAGGGGTGAGACCCAGTACTTC	CASSLGLRGETQYF
-	TRBV11-2	TRBJ2-3	-	TGTGCCAGCAGCTTAGCAGGGGCCCGCGATACGCAGTATTTT	CASSLAGARDTQYF
-	TRBV6-4	TRBJ1-2	-	TGTGCCAGCAGTGACGGCGTGAGGGGCAGGTTGACTTTC	CASSDGVRGRLTF
-	TRBV14	TRBJ2-3	TRBD1	TGTGCCAGCAGCCAAGGCACGTGGGTGGACAGGGGCACAGATACGCAGTATTTT	CASSQGTWVDRGTDTQYF
few	TRBV21-1	TRBJ2-5	-	TGTGCCAGCAGCAAATATTGGCGGGTGTTCCAAGAGACCCAGTACTTC	CASSKYWRVFQETQYF
once	TRBV7-8	TRBJ1-2	-	TGTGCCAGCAGCTTAATTCCCCCCGGGCAGGGCCATGGCTACACCTTC	CASSLIPPGQGHGYTF
-	TRBV3-1/TRBV3-2	TRBJ1-2	TRBD1	TGTGCCAGCAGCCAAGTCAACAGGGGCGCCCGTAATGGCTACACCTTC	CASSQVNRGARNGYTF
-	TRBV2	TRBJ2-1	-	TGTGCCATCCTGGGATTCCACAATGAGCAGTTCTTC	CAILGFHNEQFF
-	TRBV18	TRBJ2-7	TRBD2	TGTGCCAGCTCACCACGCGCCGCACTAGCGGGGATCTACGAGCAGTACTTC	CASSPRAALAGIYEQYF
-	TRBV2	TRBJ1-1	-	TGTGCCAGCAGTGTCGACAAGAACACTGAAGCTTTCTTT	CASSVDKNTEAFF
-	TRBV28	TRBJ2-7	-	TGTGCCAGCCCCGCCCCCGGGGCAGCATCCTACGAGCAGTACTTC	CASPAPGAASYEQYF
-	TRBV9	TRBJ1-2	-	TGTGCCAGCAGCGTAGACGGGGCAGGGAGCGCCTACACCTTC	CASSVDGAGSAYTF
-	TRBV5-1	TRBJ1-1	TRBD1	TGCGCCAGCAGCTTGGAGGGACAGAATATGAACACTGAAGCTTTCTTT	CASSLEGQNMNTEAFF
few	TRBV6-2/TRBV6-3	TRBJ2-7	-	TGTGCCAGCAGTTCCCGGAGGGGGCTTATCGAGCAGTACTTC	CASSSRRGLIEQYF
few	TRBV5-1	TRBJ1-4	-	TGCGCCAGCAGCTTGGAGGGTAATGAAAAACTGTTTTTT	CASSLEGNEKLFF
-	TRBV5-4	TRBJ2-3	TRBD2	TGTGCCAGCAGCTTGGGTAGCGGGGGGCTCACAGATACGCAGTATTTT	CASSLGSGGLTDTQYF
-	TRBV24-1	TRBJ1-2	TRBD1	TGTGCCACCAGTGATTACAGGGGCCTTAGGTATGGCTACACCTTC	CATSDYRGLRYGYTF
few	TRBV7-9	TRBJ2-7	-	TGTGCCAGCAGCTCCGACTGGAGGGACTCCTACGAGCAGTACTTC	CASSSDWRDSYEQYF
-	TRBV6-6	TRBJ1-3	TRBD1	TGTGCCAGCAGTCAACCGACAGGGCTATTCTCTGGAAACACCATATATTTT	CASSQPTGLFSGNTIYF
once	TRBV5-8	TRBJ2-1	TRBD1	TGTGCCAGCAGCAGAGGACAGGGCCCCTACAATGAGCAGTTCTTC	CASSRGQGPYNEQFF
-	TRBV6-5	TRBJ2-7	TRBD2	TGTGCCAGCAGTTACCGACTAGCGGGAGTGCACGAGCAGTACTTC	CASSYRLAGVHEQYF
-	TRBV13	TRBJ1-2	TRBD1	TGTGCCAGCAGCCTAGGACAGGGACGGCCGACTAACTATGGCTACACCTTC	CASSLGQGRPTNYGYTF
-	TRBV7-7	TRBJ2-5	TRBD1	TGTGCCAGCAGCTCTCTTGCCGGGACAGGGCTCTGGGAGACCCAGTACTTC	CASSSLAGTGLWETQYF
-	TRBV29-1	TRBJ2-7	-	TGCAGCGTTGAAGATGGACGCCGCTACGAGCAGTACTTC	CSVEDGRRYEQYF
-	TRBV5-5	TRBJ1-2	-	TGTGCCAGCAGCTTTGGTATGGGTAGAAATGGCTACACCTTC	CASSFGMGRNGYTF
-	TRBV4-3	TRBJ2-7	TRBD2	TGCGCCAGCAGCCAAGATAGGGCGGGAGGCCCCGTCGAGCAGTACTTC	CASSQDRAGGPVEQYF
-	TRBV7-2	TRBJ2-7	TRBD1	TGTGCCAGCAGCCCGGGACAGGCGTTCTACGAGCAGTACTTC	CASSPGQAFYEQYF
-	TRBV28	TRBJ2-1	-	TGTGCCAGCAGTTTTCTGCGGGGTGGCGCCTACAATGAGCAGTTCTTC	CASSFLRGGAYNEQFF
-	TRBV3-1/TRBV3-2	TRBJ2-3	-	TGTGCCAGCACCTGGGCGGCAGGGGTTGGAGATACGCAGTATTTT	CASTWAAGVGDTQYF
-	TRBV28	TRBJ2-3	TRBD1	TGTGCCAGCAGCCCAATAGGCCAGGGGGACACAGATACGCAGTATTTT	CASSPIGQGDTDTQYF
-	TRBV12-1	TRBJ1-5	-	TGTGCCAGTTACTCCCCCACAGGTCAGCAGCCCCAGCATTTT	CASYSPTGQQPQHF
-	TRBV11-2	TRBJ2-1	TRBD2	TGTGCCAGCAGCCTTCGGACTAGCGGGGACAGAGGGGAGTTCTTC	CASSLRTSGDRGEFF
once	TRBV10-3	TRBJ2-5	TRBD1	TGTGCCATCAGTGAGTCGGGTTCAGGGGGCGCAGGGACCCAGTACTTC	CAISESGSGGAGTQYF
-	TRBV5-8	TRBJ1-5	TRBD1	TGTGCCAGCAGCTTTGACAGGGGCGTGGGTCAGCCCCAGCATTTT	CASSFDRGVGQPQHF
-	TRBV5-5	TRBJ2-7	-	TGTGCCAGCAGCTTGGCAGCAGGGGAGTACGAGCAGTACTTC	CASSLAAGEYEQYF
-	TRBV7-2	TRBJ1-2	-	TGTGCCAGCAGGAAAAGTTCGGGCTATGGCTACACCTTC	CASRKSSGYGYTF
once	TRBV3-1/TRBV3-2	TRBJ2-6	-	TGTGCCAGCAGCCAACTTTCATTGGGGCCCTCGGAGGCCAACGTCCTGACTTTC	CASSQLSLGPSEANVLTF
few	TRBV11-1	TRBJ1-1	-	TGTGCCAGCAGCCCCCGCTTAAACACTGAAGCTTTCTTT	CASSPRLNTEAFF
-	TRBV7-9	TRBJ2-7	-	TGTGCCAGCAGCTTACGTCAGGGCAGCTCCTACGAGCAGTACTTC	CASSLRQGSSYEQYF
-	TRBV3-1/TRBV3-2	TRBJ2-7	-	TGTGCCAGCAGCCCCTCCTTTGGGGAGGCCAGGACCTACGAGCAGTACTTC	CASSPSFGEARTYEQYF
-	TRBV7-2	TRBJ1-6	-	TGTGCCAGCTCCTTTAGAGAGAATTCACCCCTCCACTTT	CASSFRENSPLHF
-	TRBV7-9	TRBJ1-1	-	TGTGCCAGCAGCTTAAGAGGCAGCTCGGGGACTGAAGCTTTCTTT	CASSLRGSSGTEAFF